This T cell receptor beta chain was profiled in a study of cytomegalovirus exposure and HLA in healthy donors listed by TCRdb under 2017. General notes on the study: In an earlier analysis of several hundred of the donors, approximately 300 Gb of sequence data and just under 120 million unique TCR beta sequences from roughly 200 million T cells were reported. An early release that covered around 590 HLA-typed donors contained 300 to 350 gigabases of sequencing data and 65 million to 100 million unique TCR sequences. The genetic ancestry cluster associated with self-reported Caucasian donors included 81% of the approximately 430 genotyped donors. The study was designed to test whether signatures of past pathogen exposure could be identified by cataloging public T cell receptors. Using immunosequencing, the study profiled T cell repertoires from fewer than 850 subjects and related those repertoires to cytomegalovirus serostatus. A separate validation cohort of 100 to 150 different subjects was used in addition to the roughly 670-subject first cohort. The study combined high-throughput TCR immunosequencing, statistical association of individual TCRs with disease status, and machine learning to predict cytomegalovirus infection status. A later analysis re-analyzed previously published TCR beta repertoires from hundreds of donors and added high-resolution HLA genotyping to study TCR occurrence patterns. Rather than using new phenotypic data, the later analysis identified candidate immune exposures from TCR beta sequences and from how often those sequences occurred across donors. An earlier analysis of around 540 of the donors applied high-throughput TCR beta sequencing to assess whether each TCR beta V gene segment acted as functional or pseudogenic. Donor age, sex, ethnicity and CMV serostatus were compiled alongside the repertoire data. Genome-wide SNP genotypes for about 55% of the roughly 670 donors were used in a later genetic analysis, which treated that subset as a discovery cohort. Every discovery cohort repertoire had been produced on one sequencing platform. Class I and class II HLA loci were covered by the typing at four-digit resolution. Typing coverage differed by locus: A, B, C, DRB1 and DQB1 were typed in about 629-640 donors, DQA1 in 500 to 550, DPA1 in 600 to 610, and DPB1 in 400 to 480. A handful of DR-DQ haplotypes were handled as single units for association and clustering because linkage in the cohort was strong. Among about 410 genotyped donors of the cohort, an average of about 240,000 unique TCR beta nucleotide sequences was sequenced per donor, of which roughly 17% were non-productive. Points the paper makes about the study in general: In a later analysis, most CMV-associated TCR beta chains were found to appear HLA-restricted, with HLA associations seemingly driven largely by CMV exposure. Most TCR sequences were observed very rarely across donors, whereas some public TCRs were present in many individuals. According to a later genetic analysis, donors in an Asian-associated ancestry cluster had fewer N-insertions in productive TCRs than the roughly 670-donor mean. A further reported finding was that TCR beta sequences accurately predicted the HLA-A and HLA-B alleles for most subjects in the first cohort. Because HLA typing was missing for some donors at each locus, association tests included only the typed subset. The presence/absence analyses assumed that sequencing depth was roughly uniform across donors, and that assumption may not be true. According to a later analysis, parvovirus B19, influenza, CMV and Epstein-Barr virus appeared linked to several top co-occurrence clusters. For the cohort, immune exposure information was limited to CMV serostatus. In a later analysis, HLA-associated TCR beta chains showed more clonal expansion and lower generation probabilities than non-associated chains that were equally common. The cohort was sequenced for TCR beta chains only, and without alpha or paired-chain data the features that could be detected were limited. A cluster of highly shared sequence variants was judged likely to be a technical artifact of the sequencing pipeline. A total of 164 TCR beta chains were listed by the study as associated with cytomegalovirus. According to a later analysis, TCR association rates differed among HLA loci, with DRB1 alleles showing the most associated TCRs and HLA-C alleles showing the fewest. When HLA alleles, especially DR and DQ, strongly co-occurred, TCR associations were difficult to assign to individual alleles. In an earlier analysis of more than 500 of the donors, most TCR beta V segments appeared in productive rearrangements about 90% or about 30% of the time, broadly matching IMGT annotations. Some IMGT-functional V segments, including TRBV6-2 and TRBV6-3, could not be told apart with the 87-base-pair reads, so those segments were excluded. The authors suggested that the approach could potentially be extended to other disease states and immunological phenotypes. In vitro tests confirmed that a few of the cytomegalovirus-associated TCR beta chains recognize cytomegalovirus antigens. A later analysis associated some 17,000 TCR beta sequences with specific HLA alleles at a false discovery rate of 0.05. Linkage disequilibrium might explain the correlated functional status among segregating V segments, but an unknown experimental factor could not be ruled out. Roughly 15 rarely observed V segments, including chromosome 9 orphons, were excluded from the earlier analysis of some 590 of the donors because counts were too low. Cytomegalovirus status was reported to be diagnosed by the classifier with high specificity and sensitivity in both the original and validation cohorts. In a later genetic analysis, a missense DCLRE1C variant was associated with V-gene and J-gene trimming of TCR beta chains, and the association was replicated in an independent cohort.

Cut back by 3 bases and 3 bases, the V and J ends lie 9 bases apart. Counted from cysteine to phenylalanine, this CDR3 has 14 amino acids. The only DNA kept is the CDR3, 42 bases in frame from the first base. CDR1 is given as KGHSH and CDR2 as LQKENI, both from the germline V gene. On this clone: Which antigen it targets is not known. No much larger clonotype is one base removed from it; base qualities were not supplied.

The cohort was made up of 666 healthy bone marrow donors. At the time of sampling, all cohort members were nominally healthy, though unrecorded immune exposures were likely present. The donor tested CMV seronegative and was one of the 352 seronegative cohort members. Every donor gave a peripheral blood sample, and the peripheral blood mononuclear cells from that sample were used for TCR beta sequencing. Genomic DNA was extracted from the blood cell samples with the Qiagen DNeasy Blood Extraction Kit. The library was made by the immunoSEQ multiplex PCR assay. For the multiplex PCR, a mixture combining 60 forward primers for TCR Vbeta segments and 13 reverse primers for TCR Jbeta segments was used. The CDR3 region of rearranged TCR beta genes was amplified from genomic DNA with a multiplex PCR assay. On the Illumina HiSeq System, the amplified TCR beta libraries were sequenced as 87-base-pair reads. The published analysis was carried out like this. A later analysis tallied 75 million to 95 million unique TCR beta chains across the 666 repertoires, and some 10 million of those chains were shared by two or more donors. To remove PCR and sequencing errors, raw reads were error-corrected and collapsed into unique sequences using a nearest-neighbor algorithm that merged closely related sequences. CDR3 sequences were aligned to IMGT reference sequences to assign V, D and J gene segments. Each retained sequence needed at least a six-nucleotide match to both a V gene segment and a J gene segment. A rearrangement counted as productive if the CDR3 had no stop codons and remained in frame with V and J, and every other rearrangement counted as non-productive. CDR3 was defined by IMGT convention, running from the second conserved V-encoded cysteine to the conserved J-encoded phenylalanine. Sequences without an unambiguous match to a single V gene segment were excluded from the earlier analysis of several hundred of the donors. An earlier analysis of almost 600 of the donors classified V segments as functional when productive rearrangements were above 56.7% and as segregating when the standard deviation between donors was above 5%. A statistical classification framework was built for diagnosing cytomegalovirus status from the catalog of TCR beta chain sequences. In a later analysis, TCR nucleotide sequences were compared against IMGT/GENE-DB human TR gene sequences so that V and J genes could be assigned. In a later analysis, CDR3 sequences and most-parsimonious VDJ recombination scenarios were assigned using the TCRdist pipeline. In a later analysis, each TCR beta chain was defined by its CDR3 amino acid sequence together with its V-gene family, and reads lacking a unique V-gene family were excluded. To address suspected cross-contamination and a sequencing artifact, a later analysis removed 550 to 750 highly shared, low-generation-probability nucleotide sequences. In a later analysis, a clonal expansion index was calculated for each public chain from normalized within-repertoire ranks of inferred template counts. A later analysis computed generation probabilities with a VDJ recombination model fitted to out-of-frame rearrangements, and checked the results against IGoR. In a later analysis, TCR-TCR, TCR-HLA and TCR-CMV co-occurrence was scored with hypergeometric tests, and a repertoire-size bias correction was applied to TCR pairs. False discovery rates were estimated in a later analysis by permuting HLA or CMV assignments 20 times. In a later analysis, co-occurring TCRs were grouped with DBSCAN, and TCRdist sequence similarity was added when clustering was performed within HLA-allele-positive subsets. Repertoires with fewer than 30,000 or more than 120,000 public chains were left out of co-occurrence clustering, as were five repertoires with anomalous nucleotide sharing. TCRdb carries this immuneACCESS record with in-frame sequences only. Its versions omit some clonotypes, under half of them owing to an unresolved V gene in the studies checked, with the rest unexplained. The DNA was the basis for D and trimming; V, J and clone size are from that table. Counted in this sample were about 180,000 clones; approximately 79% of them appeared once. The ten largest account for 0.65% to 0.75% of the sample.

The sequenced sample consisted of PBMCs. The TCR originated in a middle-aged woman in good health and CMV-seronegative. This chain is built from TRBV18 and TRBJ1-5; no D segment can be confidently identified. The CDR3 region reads CASSPTVVNQPQHF. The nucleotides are TGTGCCAGCTCACCCACAGTCGTCAATCAGCCCCAGCATTTT.